One and the same sample provided the 29 T cell receptor beta chains below, sequenced in a study of T cells in Graves' hyperthyroidism and ophthalmopathy. RNA transcripts served as the template for amplifying TCR beta CDR3 regions. Primed by the HTBI set, a first-round RT-PCR was run on the TCR CDR3. MiXCR was run by TCRdb on the multiplex PCR reads, yielding one entry per CDR3 protein. The sample records 600,000 to 800,000 distinct CDR3 sequences, about a third being singletons. The sample taken for sequencing was blood. The receptors come from a woman aged 40 to 50 with Graves' hyperthyroidism.

This clonotype was counted ten times or more. The chain couples TRBV5-5 to TRBJ2-5, with TRBD2 matching over 7 bases. V lost 3 bases, J lost 4 bases, and 3 bases stayed unmatched. Germline V gene data show CDR1 as SGHKS and CDR2 as YYEKEE (reference sequence). The CDR3 has 13 amino acids. CDR3 protein: CASSWGGTETQYF. Here the CDR3 DNA reads TGTGCCAGCAGCTGGGGAGGGACAGAGACCCAGTACTTC.

The chain recombines TRBV4-3 with TRBJ1-2; the match to TRBD1 covers 7 bases. The CDR3 is made up of 15 amino acids. The germline gives CDR1 LGHNA, CDR2 YSLEER. With 0 bases clipped from V and 8 bases from J, the junction kept 9 bases outside the gene matches. The CDR3 protein is CASSQDQGQGGGYTF. The DNA of the CDR3 is TGCGCCAGCAGCCAAGATCAGGGGCAGGGGGGAGGCTACACCTTC.

Concerning this clonotype itself: A much larger clonotype is one base distant, so this may be a read error. The genes are TRBV7-2 and TRBJ1-4; weak D call: TRBD1 (5 bases). CDR1 and CDR2 (germline): SGHTA, FQGNSA. Between the trimmed V and J ends, which lost 5 bases and 10 bases, there was a span of 14 bases. The CDR3 loop spans 13 amino acids. The CDR3 protein is CASSNQPGGKLFF. CDR3 bases: TGTGCCAGCAGCAACCAACCGGGGGGAAAACTGTTTTTT.

This clonotype was counted a few times. The chain is built from TRBV19 and TRBJ1-5; D is perhaps TRBD1 (6 bases). The germline V and J ends were trimmed by 11 bases and 4 bases, with 21 bases remaining between them. CDR1 is LNHDA, CDR2 SQIVND, per germline (reference sequence). The CDR3 runs to 15 residues. In DNA, the CDR3 is TGTGCCTGGAGTGTACTTTGGGGGGCGAATCAGCCCCAGCATTTT. Residues: CAWSVLWGANQPQHF. The full variable domain, with the rest looked up from reference TRBV19 and TRBJ1-5, is DGGITQSPKYLFRKEGQNVTLSCEQNLNHDAMYWYRQDPGQGLRLIYYSQIVNDFQKGDIAEGYSVSREKKESFPLTVTSAQKNPTAFYLCAWSVLWGANQPQHFGDGTRLSIL.

As concerns this clonotype: One junction end does not reproduce the germline sequence, and a read error may be involved. The gene calls are TRBV10-2 and TRBJ1-1, with no clear D. Germline V gives CDR1 WSHSY, CDR2 SAAADI. The CDR3 covers 13 residues. CDR3 bases: TGTGCCAGCAGCCCCAGGCCCCCAGTTTGGGCTTTCTTT. Amino acid sequence: CASSPRPPVWAFF.

A word on this clonotype: Just one base apart from a much larger clone, this may be a read error. The missing conserved phenylalanine or tryptophan at the end of this CDR3 makes a read error likely. This sequence joins TRBV5-1 and TRBJ2-7; 7 bases map to TRBD1. Germline CDR1 is SGHRS and CDR2 is YFSETQ. The CDR3 length is 13 residues. Trimming removed 4 bases from V and 3 bases from J; junction bases left unmatched: 4. The CDR3 nucleotides are TGCGCCAGCAGCAACCGGGACAGCTACGAGCAGTACTCC. Protein: CASSNRDSYEQYS.

There are a few counts of this clonotype. The rearrangement uses TRBV5-5 and TRBJ2-2; D remains ambiguous. From germline, CDR1 is SGHKS and CDR2 YYEKEE (reference sequence). The CDR3 totals 16 residues. V was clipped by 0 bases and J by 7 bases, with 16 bases between them. DNA of the CDR3: TGTGCCAGCAGCTTGGTTCCTGGAAACGACCGCGGGGAGCTGTTTTTT. It encodes CASSLVPGNDRGELFF.

Many counts were recorded for this clonotype. The V call is TRBV11-2, the J call TRBJ2-7, with 7 bases fitting TRBD1. The length of the CDR3 is 14 residues. V dropped 9 bases and J dropped 1; count of bases not matched to a gene: 9. The germline gives CDR1 SGHAT, CDR2 FQNNGV. The CDR3 spells CASDPGQRSYEQYF. CDR3 bases: TGTGCCAGTGACCCGGGACAGCGATCCTACGAGCAGTACTTC.

This clonotype was counted a single time. The chain couples TRBV7-9 to TRBJ1-1, with D perhaps matching TRBD1 (5 bases). Trimming left V 2 bases short and J 5 bases short, with 15 bases between. Germline V gives CDR1 SEHNR, CDR2 FQNEAQ (reference sequence). The CDR3 spans 15 residues. The CDR3 reads CASSLREDSPTEAFF. Written as DNA, the CDR3 is TGTGCCAGCAGCTTACGGGAAGACAGCCCGACTGAAGCTTTCTTT.

This clonotype was observed a handful of times. The chain recombines TRBV6-5 with TRBJ2-5; possible D gene TRBD1, 5 bases. CDR1 is MNHEY, CDR2 SVGAGI, per germline. Trimming left V 2 bases short and J 5 bases short, with 9 bases between. There are 13 residues in the CDR3. The CDR3 DNA follows: TGTGCCAGCAGTTACGGGGCGTCGGAGACCCAGTACTTC. Translating gives CASSYGASETQYF.

This clonotype has just a few counts. The CDR3 sequence: CASSNGGAENTGELFF. The DNA of the CDR3 is TGTGCCAGCAGTAATGGCGGGGCAGAGAACACCGGGGAGCTGTTTTTT. The chain carries TRBV2 and TRBJ2-2; D is possibly TRBD2 (6 bases). Germline-derived CDR1 and CDR2 are SNHLY and FYNNEI. CDR3 length: 16 amino acids. V was shortened by 5 bases and J by 1 base, with 14 bases between the two germline ends.

Turning to this clonotype: The junction departs from germline at one end; a sequencing error may be responsible. V usage is TRBV10-3 and J usage is TRBJ2-7; TRBD1 matches at 10 bases. Germline CDR1 and CDR2: ENHRY and SYGVKD. The CDR3 loop spans 17 amino acids. CDR3 sequence (DNA): TGTGCCAGCAGTTACTCGACTTTGGGACAGGGGCTCCACGAGCAGTACTTC. It is translated as CASSYSTLGQGLHEQYF.

The chain links TRBV20-1 to TRBJ1-1; D gene unclear. The V end lost 6 bases, the J end lost 0 bases, and 17 bases lay between the germline ends. The CDR3 loop spans 15 amino acids. Germline CDR1 is DFQATT and CDR2 is SNEGSKA (reference sequence). CDR3 DNA sequence: TGCAGTGCCCCCAATGGGGTACCCTTGAACACTGAAGCTTTCTTT. It encodes CSAPNGVPLNTEAFF.

This clonotype was seen a handful of times. The V call is TRBV6-5, the J call TRBJ1-2; D is unresolved. The germline V gene encodes CDR1 MNHEY and CDR2 SVGAGI. Trimming took off 5 bases at V and 5 bases at J, with 12 bases between the two ends. This CDR3 contains 13 residues. CDR3 region: CASSHGSGYGYTF. CDR3 DNA sequence: TGTGCCAGCAGTCATGGTTCGGGATATGGCTACACCTTC.

This clonotype appeared a few times. The rearrangement links TRBV7-8 to TRBJ1-2; 11 bases line up with TRBD1. The V segment lost 5 bases and the J segment 8 bases; nucleotides outside the gene matches: 13. The germline V gene has CDR1 SGHVS and CDR2 FQNEAQ. The CDR3 is 16 residues long. The CDR3 sequence is CASSPRTGGLQLGYTF. CDR3 bases: TGTGCCAGCAGCCCCCGGACAGGGGGCCTCCAACTAGGCTACACCTTC.

The chain is built from TRBV7-6 and TRBJ1-2; no definite D call. This CDR3 has 12 residues. The ends were cut back, 11 bases at V and 7 bases at J, with 17 bases in the middle. Germline loops: CDR1 SGHVS, CDR2 FNYEAQ. CDR3: CAWSVKEFGYTF. CDR3 DNA sequence: TGTGCCTGGAGTGTAAAGGAGTTTGGCTACACCTTC. The full variable domain, with the rest looked up from reference TRBV7-6 and TRBJ1-2, is GAGVSQSPRYKVTKRGQDVALRCDPISGHVSLYWYRQALGQGPEFLTYFNYEAQQDKSGLPNDRFSAERPEGSISTLTIQRTEQRDSAMYRCAWSVKEFGYTFGSGTRLTVV.

Regarding this clonotype: Possible read error: a much larger clone is one base away. The chain is built from TRBV7-9 and TRBJ2-5; the match to TRBD2 covers 10 bases. With V trimmed by 8 bases and J by 3 bases, 15 bases remained unmatched. This CDR3 is built from 17 residues. The V gene's germline CDR1 is SEHNR and CDR2 FQNEAQ (reference sequence). CDR3 bases: TGTGCCAGCGGTCGGCAGCGGGAGGGCCCGTCCAAAGAGACCCAGTACTTC. Protein: CASGRQREGPSKETQYF. The entire variable domain, with the rest obtained from reference TRBV7-9 and TRBJ2-5, is as follows: DTGVSQNPRHKITKRGQNVTFRCDPISEHNRLYWYRQTLGQGPEFLTYFQNEAQLEKSRLLSDRFSAERPKGSFSTLEIQRTEQGDSAMYLCASGRQREGPSKETQYFGPGTRLLVL.

This clonotype was counted a few times. This chain links TRBV6-2 or TRBV6-3 with TRBJ1-2; 7 nucleotides line up with TRBD1. The CDR3 runs to 14 residues. With V trimmed by 4 bases and J by 4 bases, 6 bases remained unmatched. The germline V gene encodes CDR1 MNHEY and CDR2 SVGEGT. The CDR3: CASSFGDRTYGYTF. The CDR3 region has the DNA TGTGCCAGCAGTTTCGGGGACAGAACCTATGGCTACACCTTC.

About this clonotype itself: Mismatch with germline at one junction end may stem from a read error. The genes are TRBV19 and TRBJ1-1; 9 nucleotides agree with TRBD1. The CDR3 is made up of 16 amino acids. Germline CDR1 is LNHDA and CDR2 is SQIVND (reference sequence). The CDR3 reads CASSNEGDRVQTEALF. DNA for the CDR3: TGTGCCAGTAGCAACGAGGGGGACAGGGTTCAAACTGAAGCTCTCTTT.

The V gene is TRBV19, the J gene TRBJ1-4; 7 positions agree with TRBD1. CDR1 and CDR2 (germline): LNHDA, SQIVND (reference sequence). This CDR3 is 15 amino acids long. The V and J ends lost 5 bases and 4 bases, in that order; junction bases with no gene match: 7. The CDR3 region is CASSGGQPLNEKLFF. In DNA, the CDR3 is TGTGCCAGTAGTGGGGGACAGCCGCTTAATGAAAAACTGTTTTTT. Supplemented by reference TRBV19 and TRBJ1-4, the full variable domain reads DGGITQSPKYLFRKEGQNVTLSCEQNLNHDAMYWYRQDPGQGLRLIYYSQIVNDFQKGDIAEGYSVSREKKESFPLTVTSAQKNPTAFYLCASSGGQPLNEKLFFGSGTQLSVL.

The chain combines TRBV7-9 with TRBJ2-2; 11 nucleotides match TRBD2. The CDR3 has 16 residues. Germline CDR1 is SEHNR and CDR2 is FQNEAQ (reference sequence). J gave up 6 bases and V 10 bases, and 13 bases lay outside the gene matches. CDR3 sequence reads: CATLGLAGTVAGELFF. The CDR3 DNA reads as TGTGCCACGCTCGGACTAGCGGGCACGGTGGCCGGGGAGCTGTTTTTT.

The chain recombines TRBV7-2 with TRBJ1-2; 8 nucleotides line up with TRBD1. The CDR3 length is 13 residues. The V and J ends lost 5 bases and 8 bases, in that order; junction bases with no gene match: 7. Germline CDR1 reads SGHTA; CDR2 reads FQGNSA. The CDR3 reads CASSLQGAQGYTF. The DNA for the CDR3 is TGTGCCAGCAGCCTTCAGGGGGCGCAAGGCTACACCTTC.

The count of this clonotype is one. This sequence joins TRBV24-1 and TRBJ2-7; TRBD1 matches 11 bases. The V gene's germline CDR1 is KGHDR and CDR2 SFDVKD. The CDR3 length is 16 residues. Trimming at V came to 3 bases and at J to 6 bases, leaving 9 bases not matched to a gene. The CDR3 here is CATSDGGQGVIGEQYF. The CDR3 DNA sequence: TGTGCCACCAGTGATGGGGGACAGGGGGTCATAGGCGAGCAGTACTTC.

This clonotype was found a few times. V gene TRBV20-1 combines with J gene TRBJ1-5; D is uncertain. This CDR3 is built from 14 residues. Trimming shortened V by 3 bases and J by 0 bases, and 9 bases separated the two germline ends. Germline CDR1 is DFQATT and CDR2 is SNEGSKA (reference sequence). The CDR3 loop reads CSARTRYSNQPQHF. The CDR3 DNA is TGCAGTGCTAGGACACGGTATAGCAATCAGCCCCAGCATTTT.

This clonotype was detected many times. The chain links TRBV7-9 to TRBJ1-5, with D maybe TRBD1 (6 bases). The germline V gene has CDR1 SEHNR and CDR2 FQNEAQ (reference sequence). Between the trimmed V and J ends, which lost 1 base and 8 bases, there was a span of 9 bases. The CDR3 has 13 residues. The CDR3: CASSLGRTEPQHF. CDR3 nucleotide sequence: TGTGCCAGCAGCTTAGGTAGGACAGAGCCCCAGCATTTT.

The rearrangement links TRBV4-3 to TRBJ2-7; 13 bases fit TRBD2. V gave up 0 bases and J gave up 0 bases; unmatched junction bases: 8. The CDR3 totals 19 residues. CDR1 and CDR2 (germline): LGHNA, YSLEER. The CDR3 here is CASSQDRTSGSPSSYEQYF. The CDR3 nucleotides read TGCGCCAGCAGCCAAGATCGGACTAGCGGGAGCCCTAGCTCCTACGAGCAGTACTTC.

This clonotype was counted many times. The chain recombines TRBV2 with TRBJ1-1, with a possible D match to TRBD1 (6 bases). This CDR3 has 11 residues. The ends were cut back, 5 bases at V and 8 bases at J, with 9 bases in the middle. Per the germline V gene, CDR1 is SNHLY and CDR2 is FYNNEI. The CDR3 reads CASSIQGEAFF. The CDR3 nucleotides are TGTGCCAGCAGTATCCAGGGGGAAGCTTTCTTT.

This clonotype appeared many times. V gene TRBV10-1 combines with J gene TRBJ2-7; TRBD1 might be the D (8 bases). The germline V gene encodes CDR1 WNHNN and CDR2 SYGVQD (reference sequence). V was cut by 3 bases and J by 2 bases, with 14 bases left in between. The CDR3 spans 15 residues. CDR3 DNA: TGCGCCAGCAGTGACGGACAGGGAGGGGCCTACGAGCAGTACTTC. Translated, it gives CASSDGQGGAYEQYF.

With respect to this clonotype: A much larger clone differs by one base, so this may be a read error. The chain has TRBV10-3 and TRBJ2-7; D may be TRBD2 (6 bases). Germline V gene sequence: CDR1 ENHRY, CDR2 SYGVKD. This CDR3 comprises 15 residues. The CDR3 here is CASSPPRGWSCEQYF. CDR3 bases: TGTGCCAGCAGCCCACCCCGGGGGTGGTCCTGCGAGCAGTACTTC.